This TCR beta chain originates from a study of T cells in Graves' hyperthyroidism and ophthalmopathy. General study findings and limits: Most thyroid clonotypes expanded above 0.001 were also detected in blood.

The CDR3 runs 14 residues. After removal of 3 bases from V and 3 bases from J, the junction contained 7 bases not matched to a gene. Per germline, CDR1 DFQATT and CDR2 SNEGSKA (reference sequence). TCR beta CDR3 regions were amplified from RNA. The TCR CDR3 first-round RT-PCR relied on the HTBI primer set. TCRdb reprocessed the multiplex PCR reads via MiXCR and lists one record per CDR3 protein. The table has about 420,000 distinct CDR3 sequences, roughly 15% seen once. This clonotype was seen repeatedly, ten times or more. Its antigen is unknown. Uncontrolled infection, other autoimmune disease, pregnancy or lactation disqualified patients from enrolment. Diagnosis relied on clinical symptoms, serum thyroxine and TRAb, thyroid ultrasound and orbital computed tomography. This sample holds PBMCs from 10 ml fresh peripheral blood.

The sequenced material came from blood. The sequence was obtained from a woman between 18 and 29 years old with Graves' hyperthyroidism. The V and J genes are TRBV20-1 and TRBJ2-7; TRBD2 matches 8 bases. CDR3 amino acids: CSASPSGRGYEQYF. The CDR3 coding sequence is TGCAGTGCTAGTCCAAGCGGGAGAGGCTACGAGCAGTACTTC.